This TCR beta chain stems from a study of blood T cell repertoires in COVID-19. Across the whole study: In each case, the material was cDNA or gDNA derived from T cells, B-cell-depleted T cells, or PBMCs.

Assay used: immunoSEQ multiplex PCR; TCRdb lists only in-frame clones, some missing. The table records roughly 250,000 clones, around 85% of them present only once. The V gene lost 0 bases and the J gene lost 0 bases, with 10 bases spanning the gap. The CDR3 runs 16 residues. Germline V gene sequence: CDR1 LGHDT, CDR2 YNNKEL (reference sequence). Recovered status applied to Cohort 3 donors who had two consecutive negative PCRs. It also applied to those with clearance or with symptom resolution. The chain is built from TRBV3-1 (or the pseudogene TRBV3-2) and TRBJ2-3; tentative D call: TRBD2 (6 bases). This sequence originates from a woman in her twenties or thirties who had recovered from COVID-19. The material sequenced was PBMCs or T cells enriched from blood (not recorded which). CDR3 protein: CASSQDLAGSTDTQYF. Written as DNA, the CDR3 is TGTGCCAGCAGCCAAGATCTCGCGGGGAGCACAGATACGCAGTATTTT.